This entry describes one T cell receptor (beta chain). Its cognate antigen is unknown. The entry originates in a study of beta chain features in type 1 diabetes. What was sequenced were expressed TCRB transcripts, since all of the isolated RNA had been reverse transcribed. Measured with immunoSEQ multiplex PCR; TCRdb has only the in-frame clones, and not every one. This repertoire shows around 180,000 clones, 10% to 15% found once; its top ten account for 0.62%. Study outcomes and limitations: HLA effects on TCRB rearrangement stayed unresolved here.

This CDR3 region has 16 residues. CDR1 and CDR2 (germline): KGHSH, LQKENI. V lost 4 bases to trimming and J lost 6 bases; unmatched junction nucleotides: 5. This sequence originates from a young woman in good health. The specimen was central memory CD4+ T cells from blood. The chain combines TRBV18 with TRBJ2-1; 14 bases are shared with TRBD2. In DNA form, the CDR3 reads TGTGCCAGCTCACTGGGACTAGCGGGAGAAAGCAATGAGCAGTTCTTC. This sequence encodes CASSLGLAGESNEQFF.